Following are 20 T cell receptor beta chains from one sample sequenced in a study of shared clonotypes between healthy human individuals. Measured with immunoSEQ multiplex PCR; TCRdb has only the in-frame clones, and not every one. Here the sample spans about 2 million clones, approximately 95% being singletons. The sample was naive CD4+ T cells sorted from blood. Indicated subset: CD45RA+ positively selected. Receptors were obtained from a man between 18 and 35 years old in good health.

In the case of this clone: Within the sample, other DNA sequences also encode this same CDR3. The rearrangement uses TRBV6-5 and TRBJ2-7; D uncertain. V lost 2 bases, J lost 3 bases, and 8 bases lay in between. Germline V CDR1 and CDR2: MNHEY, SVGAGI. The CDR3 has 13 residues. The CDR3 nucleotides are TGTGCCAGCAGTTACGGTCCTGACTACGAGCAGTACTTC. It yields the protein CASSYGPDYEQYF.

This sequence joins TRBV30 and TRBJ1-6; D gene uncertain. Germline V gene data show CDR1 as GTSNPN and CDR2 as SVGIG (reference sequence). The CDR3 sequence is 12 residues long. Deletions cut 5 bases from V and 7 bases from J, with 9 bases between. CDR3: CAWHIPNSPLHF. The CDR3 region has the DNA TGTGCCTGGCACATCCCGAATTCACCCCTCCACTTT. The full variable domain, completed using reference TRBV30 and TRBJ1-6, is SQTIHQWPATLVQPVGSPLSLECTVEGTSNPNLYWYRQAAGRGLQLLFYSVGIGQISSEVPQNLSASRPQDRQFILSSKKLLLSDSGFYLCAWHIPNSPLHFGNGTRLTVT.

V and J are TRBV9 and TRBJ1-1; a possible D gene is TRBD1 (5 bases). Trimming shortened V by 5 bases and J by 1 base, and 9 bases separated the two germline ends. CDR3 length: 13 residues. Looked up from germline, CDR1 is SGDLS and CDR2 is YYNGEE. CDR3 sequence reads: CASRRDQNTEAFF. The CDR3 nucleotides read TGTGCCAGCAGACGGGACCAGAACACTGAAGCTTTCTTT.

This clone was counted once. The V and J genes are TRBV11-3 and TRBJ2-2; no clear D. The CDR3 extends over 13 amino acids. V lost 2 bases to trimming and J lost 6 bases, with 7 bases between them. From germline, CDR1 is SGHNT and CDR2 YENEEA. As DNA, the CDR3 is TGTGCCAGCAGCTTAAACTCGGCCGGGGAGCTGTTTTTT. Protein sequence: CASSLNSAGELFF.

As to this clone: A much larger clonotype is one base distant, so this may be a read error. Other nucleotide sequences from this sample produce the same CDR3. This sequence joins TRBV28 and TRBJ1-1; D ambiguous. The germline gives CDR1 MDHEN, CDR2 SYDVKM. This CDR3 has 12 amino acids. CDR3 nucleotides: TGCGCCAGCAGCCGAAAGAACACTGAAGCTTTCTTT. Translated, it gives CASSRKNTEAFF.

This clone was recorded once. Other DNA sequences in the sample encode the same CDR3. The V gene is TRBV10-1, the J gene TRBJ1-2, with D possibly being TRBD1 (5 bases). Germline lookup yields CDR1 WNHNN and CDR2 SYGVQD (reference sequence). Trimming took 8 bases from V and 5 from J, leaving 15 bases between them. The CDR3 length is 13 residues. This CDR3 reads CASSAGRTYGYTF. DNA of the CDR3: TGCGCCAGCTCAGCCGGACGGACATATGGCTACACCTTC.

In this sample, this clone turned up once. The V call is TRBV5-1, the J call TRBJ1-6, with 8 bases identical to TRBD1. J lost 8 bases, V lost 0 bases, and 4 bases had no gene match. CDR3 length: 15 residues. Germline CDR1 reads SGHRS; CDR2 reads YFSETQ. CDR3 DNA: TGCGCCAGCAGCTTGGTAACAGGGGGTGATTCACCCCTCCACTTT. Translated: CASSLVTGGDSPLHF. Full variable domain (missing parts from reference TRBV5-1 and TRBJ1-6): KAGVTQTPRYLIKTRGQQVTLSCSPISGHRSVSWYQQTPGQGLQFLFEYFSETQRNKGNFPGRFSGRQFSNSRSEMNVSTLELGDSALYLCASSLVTGGDSPLHFGNGTRLTVT.

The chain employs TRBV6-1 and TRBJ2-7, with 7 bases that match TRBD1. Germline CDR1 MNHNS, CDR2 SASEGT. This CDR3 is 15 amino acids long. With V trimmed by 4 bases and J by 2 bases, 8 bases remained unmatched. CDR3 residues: CASSALDRVPYEQYF. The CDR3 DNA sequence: TGTGCCAGCAGTGCCCTAGACAGGGTTCCCTACGAGCAGTACTTC.

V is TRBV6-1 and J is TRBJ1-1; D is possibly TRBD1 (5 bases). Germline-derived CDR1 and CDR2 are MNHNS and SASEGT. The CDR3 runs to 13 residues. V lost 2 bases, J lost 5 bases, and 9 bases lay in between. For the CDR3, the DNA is TGTGCCAGCAGTGAAATCCGGGGGACTGAAGCTTTCTTT. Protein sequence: CASSEIRGTEAFF.

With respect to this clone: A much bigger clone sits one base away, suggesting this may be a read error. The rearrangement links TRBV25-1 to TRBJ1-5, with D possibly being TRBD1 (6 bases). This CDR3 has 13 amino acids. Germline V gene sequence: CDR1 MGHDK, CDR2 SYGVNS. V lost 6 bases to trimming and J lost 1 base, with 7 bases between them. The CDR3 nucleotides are TGTGCCAGCAGCCAGGGGAGCAATCAGCCCCAGCATTTT. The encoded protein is CASSQGSNQPQHF.

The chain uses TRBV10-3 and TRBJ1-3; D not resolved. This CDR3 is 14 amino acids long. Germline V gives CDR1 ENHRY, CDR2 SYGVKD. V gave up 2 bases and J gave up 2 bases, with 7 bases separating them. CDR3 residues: CAISEKTTGNTIYF. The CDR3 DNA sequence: TGTGCCATCAGTGAGAAGACAACTGGAAACACCATATATTTT.

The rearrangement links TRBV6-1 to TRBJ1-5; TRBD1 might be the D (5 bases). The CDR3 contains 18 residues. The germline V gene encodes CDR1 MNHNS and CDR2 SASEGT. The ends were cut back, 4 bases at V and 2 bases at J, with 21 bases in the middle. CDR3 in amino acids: CASSGGQGRISGNQPQHF. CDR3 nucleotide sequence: TGTGCCAGCAGTGGAGGGCAGGGCAGGATTTCGGGCAATCAGCCCCAGCATTTT.

This CDR3 reads CASSFGTSGVVDEQYF. The DNA for the CDR3 is TGTGCCAGCAGCTTCGGGACTAGCGGGGTCGTCGACGAGCAGTACTTC. This rearrangement joins TRBV11-2 to TRBJ2-7; 13 positions agree with TRBD2. The germline CDR1 and CDR2 sequences are SGHAT and FQNNGV. The CDR3 length is 16 residues. Germline trimming cut 3 bases from V and 5 bases from J; bases unmatched to any gene: 7.

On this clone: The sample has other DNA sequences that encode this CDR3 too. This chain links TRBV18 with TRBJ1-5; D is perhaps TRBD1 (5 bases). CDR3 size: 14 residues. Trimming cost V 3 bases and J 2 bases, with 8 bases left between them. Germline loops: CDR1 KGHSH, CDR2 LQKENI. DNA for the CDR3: TGTGCCAGCTCACCCCCGACAGGCAATCAGCCCCAGCATTTT. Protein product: CASSPPTGNQPQHF.

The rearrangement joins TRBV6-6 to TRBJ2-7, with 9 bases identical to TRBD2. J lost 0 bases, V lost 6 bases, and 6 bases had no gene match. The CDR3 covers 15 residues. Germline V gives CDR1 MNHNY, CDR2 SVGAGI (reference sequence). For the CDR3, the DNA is TGTGCCAGCAGCTCTCTTAGCGGGAGCTCCTACGAGCAGTACTTC. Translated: CASSSLSGSSYEQYF.

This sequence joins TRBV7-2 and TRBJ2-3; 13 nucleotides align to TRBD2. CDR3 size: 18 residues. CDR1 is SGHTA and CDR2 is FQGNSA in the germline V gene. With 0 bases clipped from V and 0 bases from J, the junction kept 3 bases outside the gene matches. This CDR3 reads CASSLAGTSGVSTDTQYF. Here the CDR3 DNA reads TGTGCCAGCAGCTTAGCGGGGACTAGCGGGGTTAGCACAGATACGCAGTATTTT.

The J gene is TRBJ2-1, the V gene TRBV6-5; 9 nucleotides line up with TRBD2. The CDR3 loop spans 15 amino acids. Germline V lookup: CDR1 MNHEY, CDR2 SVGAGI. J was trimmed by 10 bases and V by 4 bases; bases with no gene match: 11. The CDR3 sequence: CASSSVAGVLGEQFF. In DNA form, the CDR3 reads TGTGCCAGCAGTTCTGTAGCGGGGGTCCTCGGGGAGCAGTTCTTC.

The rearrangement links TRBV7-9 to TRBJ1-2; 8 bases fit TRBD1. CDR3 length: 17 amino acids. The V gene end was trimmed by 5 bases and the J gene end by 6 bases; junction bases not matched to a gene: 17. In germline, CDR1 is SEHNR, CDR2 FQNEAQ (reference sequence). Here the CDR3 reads CASSPGRGQGMFDGYTF. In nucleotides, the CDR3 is TGTGCCAGCAGCCCTGGGCGCGGACAGGGAATGTTCGATGGCTACACCTTC.

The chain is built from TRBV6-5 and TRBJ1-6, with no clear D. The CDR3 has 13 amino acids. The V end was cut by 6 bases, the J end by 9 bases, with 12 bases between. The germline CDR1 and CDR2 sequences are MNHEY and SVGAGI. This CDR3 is CASRGNRASPLHF. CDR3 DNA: TGTGCCAGCAGGGGAAATCGAGCTTCACCCCTCCACTTT.

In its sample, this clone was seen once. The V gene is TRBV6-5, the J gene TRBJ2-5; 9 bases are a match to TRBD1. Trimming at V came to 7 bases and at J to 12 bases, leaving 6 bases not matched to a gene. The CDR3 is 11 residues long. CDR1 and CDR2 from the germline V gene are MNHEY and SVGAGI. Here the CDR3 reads CASTRRDREYF. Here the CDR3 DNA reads TGTGCCAGCACCCGAAGGGACAGGGAGTACTTC.